This TCR beta chain was recorded in a study of CD8 T cells in Susac syndrome. About 0.5 to 1 ug RNA was reverse transcribed with random hexamers. TCRdb ran MiXCR on the immunoSEQ multiplex PCR reads and lists one entry per CDR3 protein. The table shows tens of thousands of distinct CDR3 sequences, with roughly 94% occurring only once. From germline, CDR1 is MNHEY and CDR2 SVGAGI. CDR3 size: 12 residues. V was clipped by 5 bases and J by 7 bases, with 9 bases between them. The chain combines TRBV6-5 with TRBJ2-1; D gene ambiguous. The specimen was CD4+ T cells from PBMCs. The TCR was taken from a human donor with Susac syndrome. CDR3 in amino acids: CASSRTENEQFF. CDR3 in DNA: TGTGCCAGCAGTAGGACCGAAAATGAGCAGTTCTTC.